Shown below are 32 T cell receptor beta chains from a single sample sequenced in a study of blood T cell repertoires in COVID-19. Here immunoSEQ multiplex PCR was the method, and the copy in TCRdb shows in-frame clones only, minus some. The repertoire holds about 110,000 clones, with roughly 80% as singletons. The sequenced material came from peripheral blood. Receptor source: a woman aged 80 or over with acute or convalescent COVID-19.

Only a few counts were recorded for this clone. This chain joins TRBV5-6 and TRBJ2-3; 11 bases line up with TRBD2. This CDR3 region has 16 residues. CDR1 and CDR2 (germline): SGHDT, YYEEEE. J gave up 3 bases and V 4 bases, and 7 bases lay outside the gene matches. CDR3: CASSHSSGRSTDTQYF. The CDR3, as DNA: TGTGCCAGCAGCCATTCTAGCGGGAGGAGTACAGATACGCAGTATTTT.

The chain recombines TRBV6-5 with TRBJ2-3; perhaps TRBD2 as D (6 bases). CDR3 size: 14 residues. Germline values: CDR1 MNHEY, CDR2 SVGAGI. V was shortened by 6 bases and J by 0 bases, with 10 bases between the two germline ends. DNA of the CDR3: TGTGCCAGCAGGCGGGGCCAGAGCACAGATACGCAGTATTTT. Protein product: CASRRGQSTDTQYF.

The V gene is TRBV19, the J gene TRBJ2-3; D unresolved. CDR1 and CDR2 from the germline V gene are LNHDA and SQIVND (reference sequence). This CDR3 comprises 15 residues. V lost 3 bases, J lost 2 bases, and 12 bases lay in between. The CDR3 reads CASSIQSPHTDTQYF. The CDR3 DNA is TGTGCCAGTAGTATCCAGTCTCCTCACACAGATACGCAGTATTTT.

The CDR3 is CARSLPGDSRSGYTF. CDR3 bases: TGTGCCAGAAGCTTGCCGGGGGACTCACGCTCCGGCTACACCTTC. This rearrangement joins TRBV5-3 to TRBJ1-2; D is possibly TRBD1 (5 bases). TRBV5-3 is an ORF, with its function uncertain. With 1 base removed from V and 8 bases from J, the gap between germline ends came to 18 bases. The CDR3 has 15 residues.

The rearrangement joins TRBV15 to TRBJ2-2; D remains unclear. The V end lost 2 bases, the J end lost 4 bases, and 11 bases lay between the germline ends. Germline V gene sequence: CDR1 LNHNV, CDR2 YYDKDF (reference sequence). The CDR3 loop spans 15 amino acids. The CDR3 DNA reads as TGTGCCACCAGCAGACCAGGCAACCCCACCGGGGAGCTGTTTTTT. It is translated as CATSRPGNPTGELFF.

This clone was seen more than once but under ten times. The J gene is TRBJ2-7, the V gene TRBV28, with a tentative D call TRBD2 (7 bases). V was pared by 7 bases and J by 7 bases, with 20 bases between. This CDR3 region has 14 residues. CDR1 and CDR2 from the germline V gene are MDHEN and SYDVKM. CDR3 coding DNA: TGTGCCAGCACCCCGGTGGGGGGGCTTGAGGAGCAGTACTTC. Protein: CASTPVGGLEEQYF. The full variable domain, with the rest looked up from reference TRBV28 and TRBJ2-7, is DVKVTQSSRYLVKRTGEKVFLECVQDMDHENMFWYRQDPGLGLRLIYFSYDVKMKEKGDIPEGYSVSREKKERFSLILESASTNQTSMYLCASTPVGGLEEQYFGPGTRLTVT.

The chain combines TRBV11-2 with TRBJ1-2; 8 positions match TRBD1. V lost 6 bases, J lost 2 bases, and 8 bases stayed unmatched. The CDR3 runs to 15 residues. Germline V lookup: CDR1 SGHAT, CDR2 FQNNGV. This CDR3 is CASSLDRETNYGYTF. CDR3 coding DNA: TGTGCCAGCAGTCTGGACAGGGAGACGAACTATGGCTACACCTTC.

This chain joins TRBV9 and TRBJ2-1; 11 bases line up with TRBD2. Per germline, CDR1 SGDLS and CDR2 YYNGEE. The CDR3 is 15 amino acids. J lost 9 bases, V lost 0 bases, and 5 bases had no gene match. CDR3 amino acids: CASSVASGRLSEQFF. The CDR3 bases are TGTGCCAGCAGCGTAGCTAGCGGGAGGTTGAGTGAGCAGTTCTTC.

This chain links TRBV7-9 with TRBJ1-3; TRBD1 might be the D (5 bases). CDR1 and CDR2 from the germline V gene are SEHNR and FQNEAQ (reference sequence). Trimming stripped 5 bases from V and 4 bases from J, with 12 bases between. The CDR3 spans 14 residues. Here the CDR3 DNA reads TGTGCCAGCAGCCGTCAGGGAGGGGGAAACACCATATATTTT. Its translation: CASSRQGGGNTIYF.

This chain links TRBV24-1 with TRBJ1-2; D is perhaps TRBD1 (5 bases). CDR3 size: 16 residues. Trimming cost V 6 bases and J 1 base, with 17 bases left between them. Germline lookup yields CDR1 KGHDR and CDR2 SFDVKD. CDR3 sequence: CATSPSTDIFNYGYTF. The CDR3 bases are TGTGCCACCAGTCCCTCGACAGATATCTTTAACTATGGCTACACCTTC.

This chain joins TRBV28 and TRBJ2-1; 10 bases line up with TRBD2. V was clipped by 5 bases and J by 9 bases; unmatched bases: 4. Germline CDR1 reads MDHEN; CDR2 reads SYDVKM. This CDR3 is 13 amino acids long. The CDR3 sequence: CASSRAGGSEQFF. The CDR3 nucleotides are TGTGCCAGCAGTAGAGCGGGAGGGAGTGAGCAGTTCTTC.

V and J are TRBV28 and TRBJ1-1; D gene uncertain. Germline CDR1 reads MDHEN; CDR2 reads SYDVKM. Trimming pared 5 bases from V and 0 bases from J, leaving 10 bases between. The CDR3 extends over 14 amino acids. For the CDR3, the DNA is TGTGCCAGCAGTCCGGGGATGTTGAACACTGAAGCTTTCTTT. This gives the protein CASSPGMLNTEAFF.

V gene TRBV5-4 combines with J gene TRBJ2-5; 13 nucleotides align to TRBD2. This CDR3 has 16 amino acids. In germline, CDR1 is SGHNT, CDR2 YYREEE (reference sequence). Trimming took 3 bases from V and 5 from J; bases not matched to a gene: 7. The CDR3 DNA sequence: TGTGCCAGCAGCTCCGCGACTAGCGGGAGGTCGGAGACCCAGTACTTC. This sequence encodes CASSSATSGRSETQYF.

The V and J genes are TRBV7-2 and TRBJ1-2; tentative D call: TRBD1 (5 bases). CDR3 size: 13 residues. With 8 bases removed from V and 4 bases from J, the gap between germline ends came to 14 bases. CDR1 SGHTA and CDR2 FQGNSA come from the germline V gene. CDR3 protein: CASRGVTVYGYTF. The CDR3 bases are TGTGCCAGCCGGGGGGTTACTGTCTATGGCTACACCTTC. The full variable domain, in which reference TRBV7-2 and TRBJ1-2 provide the parts outside the CDR3, is GAGVSQSPSNKVTEKGKDVELRCDPISGHTALYWYRQSLGQGLEFLIYFQGNSAPDKSGLPSDRFSAERTGGSVSTLTIQRTQQEDSAVYLCASRGVTVYGYTFGSGTRLTVV.

This sequence joins TRBV7-7 and TRBJ2-2, with 10 bases matching TRBD1. Germline trimming cut 5 bases from V and 7 bases from J; bases unmatched to any gene: 7. Germline CDR1 and CDR2: SSHAT and FNYEAQ (reference sequence). CDR3 length: 15 residues. For the CDR3, the DNA is TGTGCCAGCAGCACCGGGACAGGGGTGCGCGGGGAGCTGTTTTTT. This gives the protein CASSTGTGVRGELFF.

The rearrangement uses TRBV28 and TRBJ2-1, with D unresolved. V lost 6 bases and J lost 0, with 9 bases in between. Germline lookup yields CDR1 MDHEN and CDR2 SYDVKM. The CDR3 extends over 14 amino acids. CDR3 protein: CASSRPSSYNEQFF. CDR3 DNA sequence: TGTGCCAGCAGCCGCCCCAGCTCCTACAATGAGCAGTTCTTC.

This clone came up a few times. The chain carries TRBV5-4 and TRBJ1-2; 8 bases are shared with TRBD1. The V gene's germline CDR1 is SGHNT and CDR2 YYREEE (reference sequence). The trim removed 5 bases at V and 4 bases at J, leaving 4 bases unmatched. The CDR3 is 13 residues long. Here the CDR3 reads CASSRQGPYGYTF. In DNA form, the CDR3 reads TGTGCCAGCAGTCGACAGGGGCCCTATGGCTACACCTTC.

This clone occurred many times. V is TRBV24-1 and J is TRBJ2-3; 13 bases match TRBD2. This CDR3 region has 17 residues. Germline lookup yields CDR1 KGHDR and CDR2 SFDVKD. Trimming at V came to 4 bases and at J to 3 bases, leaving 6 bases not matched to a gene. The CDR3 loop reads CATSDPGLAGRTDTQYF. DNA for the CDR3: TGTGCCACCAGTGACCCGGGACTAGCGGGACGGACAGATACGCAGTATTTT.

The genes are TRBV27 and TRBJ2-7; 11 positions agree with TRBD1. This CDR3 region has 14 residues. With 9 bases clipped from V and 3 bases from J, the junction kept 7 bases outside the gene matches. Germline assignment: CDR1 MNHEY and CDR2 SMNVEV (reference sequence). The CDR3 loop is CASHRTGGRYEQYF. The CDR3 DNA is TGTGCCAGTCATCGGACAGGGGGCCGCTACGAGCAGTACTTC.

The genes are TRBV6-1 and TRBJ1-2; D is unresolved. The CDR3 extends over 13 amino acids. The germline V gene has CDR1 MNHNS and CDR2 SASEGT. Trimming left V 3 bases short and J 6 bases short, with 11 bases between. CDR3 coding DNA: TGTGCCAGCAGTGAGTGGAGGGAAGATGGCTACACCTTC. Its translation: CASSEWREDGYTF.

The chain recombines TRBV14 with TRBJ1-5, with a tentative D call TRBD1 (6 bases). The germline V gene encodes CDR1 SGHDN and CDR2 FVKESK. The CDR3 is 20 amino acids. Trimming took 0 bases from V and 3 from J, leaving 24 bases between them. CDR3 amino acids: CASSQDEPQGGGGYNQPQHF. CDR3 DNA: TGTGCCAGCAGCCAAGATGAACCCCAAGGAGGGGGGGGCTACAATCAGCCCCAGCATTTT.

V and J are TRBV7-2 and TRBJ2-1, with TRBD1 matching over 7 bases. Per germline, CDR1 SGHTA and CDR2 FQGNSA. Trimming at V came to 10 bases and at J to 2 bases, leaving 5 bases not matched to a gene. The CDR3 is 13 residues long. The DNA of the CDR3 is TGTGCCACGGGACAGTCCACCTACAATGAGCAGTTCTTC. Its protein is CATGQSTYNEQFF.

The chain carries TRBV18 and TRBJ2-6, with D maybe TRBD1 (7 bases). Germline CDR1 and CDR2: KGHSH and LQKENI. The CDR3 covers 18 residues. With 3 bases removed from V and 0 bases from J, the gap between germline ends came to 15 bases. The CDR3 coding sequence is TGTGCCAGCTCACCGATCGGCCAGGGGGGCTCTGGGGCCAACGTCCTGACTTTC. The encoded protein is CASSPIGQGGSGANVLTF.

The rearrangement joins TRBV14 to TRBJ1-5; D might be TRBD1 (6 bases). The ends were cut back, 6 bases at V and 5 bases at J, with 11 bases in the middle. There are 13 residues in the CDR3. Germline values: CDR1 SGHDN, CDR2 FVKESK. In DNA, the CDR3 is TGTGCCAGCAGTCGCTACAGGGATCAGCCCCAGCATTTT. Protein: CASSRYRDQPQHF.

The rearrangement joins TRBV27 to TRBJ2-3; D perhaps matches TRBD1 (7 bases). CDR1 and CDR2 from the germline V gene are MNHEY and SMNVEV (reference sequence). V was trimmed by 5 bases and J by 1 base, leaving 22 bases between them. This CDR3 is built from 18 residues. The CDR3 is CASSPTPGGGGGTDTQYF. CDR3 nucleotides: TGTGCCAGCAGTCCCACTCCAGGGGGAGGTGGTGGCACAGATACGCAGTATTTT.

The chain carries TRBV6-2 or TRBV6-3 and TRBJ2-7; the D gene is possibly TRBD2 (6 bases). From germline, CDR1 is MNHEY and CDR2 SVGEGT. The CDR3 consists of 14 residues. V lost 7 bases and J lost 4, with 17 bases in between. The CDR3 loop is CASTPGGLRYEQYF. The CDR3 DNA follows: TGTGCCAGCACCCCCGGGGGTTTAAGGTACGAGCAGTACTTC.

This clone was counted between two and nine times. V is TRBV5-4 and J is TRBJ2-7; 13 positions match TRBD2. Unmatched junction bases numbered 11, after V lost 4 bases and J lost 7 bases. CDR3 length equals 16 residues. CDR1 is SGHNT, CDR2 YYREEE, per germline (reference sequence). The CDR3 region is CASSSGTSGTIGEQYF. DNA of the CDR3: TGTGCCAGCAGCAGCGGGACTAGCGGGACTATCGGGGAGCAGTACTTC.

This clone was counted a single time. V usage is TRBV19 and J usage is TRBJ1-2, with 9 bases lining up with TRBD1. CDR3 size: 15 residues. Trimming took 4 bases from V and 4 from J; bases not matched to a gene: 7. In germline, CDR1 is LNHDA, CDR2 SQIVND (reference sequence). The CDR3 nucleotides read TGTGCCAGTAGTACGATATTGACAGGGGGCTATGGCTACACCTTC. This codes for CASSTILTGGYGYTF. The full variable domain, with the rest looked up from reference TRBV19 and TRBJ1-2, is DGGITQSPKYLFRKEGQNVTLSCEQNLNHDAMYWYRQDPGQGLRLIYYSQIVNDFQKGDIAEGYSVSREKKESFPLTVTSAQKNPTAFYLCASSTILTGGYGYTFGSGTRLTVV.

The chain has TRBV9 and TRBJ2-3; D perhaps matches TRBD2 (5 bases). Trimming stripped 3 bases from V and 0 bases from J, with 11 bases between. Germline V CDR1 and CDR2: SGDLS, YYNGEE. This CDR3 is built from 15 residues. The CDR3 DNA is TGTGCCAGCAGCGACCTTAGGACTAGCACAGATACGCAGTATTTT. Its translation: CASSDLRTSTDTQYF.

V gene TRBV29-1 combines with J gene TRBJ2-7, with 9 bases lining up with TRBD1. Germline CDR1 SQVTM, CDR2 ANQGSEA. The CDR3 consists of 13 residues. The trim removed 1 base at V and 4 bases at J, leaving 2 bases unmatched. The CDR3 loop reads CSVEAGTGYEQYF. DNA for the CDR3: TGCAGCGTTGAAGCCGGGACAGGGTACGAGCAGTACTTC.

This clone was recorded only once. V is TRBV6-2 or TRBV6-3 and J is TRBJ1-5, with D hard to call. The CDR3 length is 15 residues. The germline gives CDR1 MNHEY, CDR2 SVGEGT. Trimming left V 4 bases short and J 0 bases short, with 10 bases between. The CDR3 is CASSFRQYSNQPQHF. DNA for the CDR3: TGTGCCAGCAGTTTCAGGCAATATAGCAATCAGCCCCAGCATTTT.

V gene TRBV19 combines with J gene TRBJ2-3; 8 positions match TRBD1. The junction had 3 bases not matched to a gene; V was cut back by 3 bases and J by 1 base. Looked up from germline, CDR1 is LNHDA and CDR2 is SQIVND (reference sequence). The CDR3 consists of 15 residues. The CDR3 sequence is CASSIQTGGTDTQYF. The CDR3, as DNA: TGTGCCAGTAGTATCCAGACAGGGGGCACAGATACGCAGTATTTT.